The clone carrying this TCR beta chain has a count of ten or more. What it binds is unknown. TCRdb fed the 5' RACE reads into MiXCR, producing one record per CDR3 protein. The sample has some 130,000 distinct CDR3 sequences, 10% to 12% seen once. The record originates from a study of CD8 T cells in ankylosing spondylitis. Notes on the study in general: From matched ankylosing spondylitis synovial fluid, disease-linked clones were reportedly recovered at significantly enriched levels.

CDR1 and CDR2 from the germline V gene are MNHEY and SMNVEV (reference sequence). V lost 4 bases and J lost 2; bases outside the gene matches: 6. CDR3 length: 16 amino acids. The chain recombines TRBV27 with TRBJ2-3, with TRBD2 matching 10 bases. Specimen: blood, either unsorted or a sorted T cell fraction (not recorded which). The receptor comes from a female donor with ankylosing spondylitis or in good health (not recorded which). The CDR3 sequence: CASSSLAGADTDTQYF. CDR3 sequence (DNA): TGTGCCAGCAGTTCTCTAGCGGGGGCAGACACAGATACGCAGTATTTT.